This T cell receptor (beta chain) is from a study of T cell changes during pregnancy in multiple sclerosis. Assay: immunoSEQ multiplex PCR; the TCRdb copy retains only in-frame clones and omits some. The sample lists roughly 69,000 clones, approximately 90% occurring once. The V end lost 2 bases, the J end lost 6 bases, and 15 bases lay between the germline ends. The CDR3 is 15 residues long. CDR1 is SGHDN and CDR2 is FVKESK in the germline V gene. The source of this sequence is a female donor with multiple sclerosis, enrolled in a pregnancy study. The V and J genes are TRBV14 and TRBJ2-3; a weak D match, TRBD1 (5 bases). Sequenced here: peripheral blood, sampled in the third trimester of pregnancy. CDR3 sequence reads: CASSQIKGAGDTQYF. CDR3 bases: TGTGCCAGCAGCCAAATCAAAGGGGCAGGGGATACGCAGTATTTT.